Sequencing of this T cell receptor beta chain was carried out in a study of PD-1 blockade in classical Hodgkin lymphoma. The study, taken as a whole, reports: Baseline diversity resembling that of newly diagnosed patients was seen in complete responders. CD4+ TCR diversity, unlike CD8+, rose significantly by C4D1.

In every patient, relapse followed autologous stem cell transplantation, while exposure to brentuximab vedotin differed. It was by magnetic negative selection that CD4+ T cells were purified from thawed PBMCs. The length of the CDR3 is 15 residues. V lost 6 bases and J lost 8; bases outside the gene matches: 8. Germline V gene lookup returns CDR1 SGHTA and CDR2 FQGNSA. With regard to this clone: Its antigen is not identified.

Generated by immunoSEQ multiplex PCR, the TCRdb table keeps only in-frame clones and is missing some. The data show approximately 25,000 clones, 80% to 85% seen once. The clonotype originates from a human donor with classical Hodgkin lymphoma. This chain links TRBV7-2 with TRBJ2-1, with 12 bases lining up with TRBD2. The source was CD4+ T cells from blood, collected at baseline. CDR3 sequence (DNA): TGTGCCAGCAGTCTAACGACTAGCGGGGGCTATGAGCAGTTCTTC. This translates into CASSLTTSGGYEQFF.